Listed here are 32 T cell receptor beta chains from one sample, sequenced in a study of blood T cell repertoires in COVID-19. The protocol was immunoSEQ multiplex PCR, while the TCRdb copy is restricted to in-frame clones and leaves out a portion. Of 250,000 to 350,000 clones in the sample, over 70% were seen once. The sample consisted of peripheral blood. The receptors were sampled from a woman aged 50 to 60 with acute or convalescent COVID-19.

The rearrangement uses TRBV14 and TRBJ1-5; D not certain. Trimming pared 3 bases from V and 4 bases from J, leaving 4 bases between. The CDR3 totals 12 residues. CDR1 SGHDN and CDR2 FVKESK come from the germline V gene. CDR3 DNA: TGTGCCAGCAGCCACCTAAATCAGCCCCAGCATTTT. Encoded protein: CASSHLNQPQHF.

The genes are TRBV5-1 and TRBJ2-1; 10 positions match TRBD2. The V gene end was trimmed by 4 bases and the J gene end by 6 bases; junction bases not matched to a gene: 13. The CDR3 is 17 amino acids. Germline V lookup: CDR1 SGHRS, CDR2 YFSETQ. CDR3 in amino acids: CASSERAGGPEGNEQFF. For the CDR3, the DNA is TGCGCCAGCAGCGAGCGAGCGGGGGGGCCGGAGGGCAATGAGCAGTTCTTC.

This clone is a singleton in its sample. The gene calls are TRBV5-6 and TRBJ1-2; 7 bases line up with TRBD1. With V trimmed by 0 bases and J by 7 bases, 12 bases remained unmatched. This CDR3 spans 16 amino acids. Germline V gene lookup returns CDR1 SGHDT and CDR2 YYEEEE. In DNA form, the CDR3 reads TGTGCCAGCAGCTTGGGAGGGACAGCAGCTATCAGTGGCTACACCTTC. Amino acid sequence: CASSLGGTAAISGYTF.

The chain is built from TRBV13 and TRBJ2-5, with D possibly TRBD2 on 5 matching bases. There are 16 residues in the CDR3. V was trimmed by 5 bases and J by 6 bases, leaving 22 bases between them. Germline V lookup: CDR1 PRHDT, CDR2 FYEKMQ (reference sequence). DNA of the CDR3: TGTGCCAGCAGCCCATCGGCCTCATCCCCGGGGAAGACCCAGTACTTC. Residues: CASSPSASSPGKTQYF.

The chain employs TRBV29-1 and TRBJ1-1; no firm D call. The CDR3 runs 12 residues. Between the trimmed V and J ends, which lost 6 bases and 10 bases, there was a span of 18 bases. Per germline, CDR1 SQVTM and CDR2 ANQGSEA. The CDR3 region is CSVVGKAEGAFF. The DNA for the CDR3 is TGCAGCGTAGTGGGTAAGGCGGAGGGAGCTTTCTTT.

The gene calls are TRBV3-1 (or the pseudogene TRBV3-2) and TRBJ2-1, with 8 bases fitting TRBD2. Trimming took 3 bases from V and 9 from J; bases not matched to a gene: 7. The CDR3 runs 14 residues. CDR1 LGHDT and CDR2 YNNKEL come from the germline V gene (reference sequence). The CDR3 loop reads CASSHRGAGGEQFF. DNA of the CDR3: TGTGCCAGCAGCCACCGGGGGGCGGGGGGTGAGCAGTTCTTC.

Here the CDR3 DNA reads TGTGCCAGCGGGGGAGCGGGGGAGATCACAGATACGCAGTATTTT. Protein sequence: CASGGAGEITDTQYF. The rearrangement uses TRBV6-4 and TRBJ2-3, with 8 bases lining up with TRBD2. V shed 8 bases, J shed 2 bases, and the junction held 9 bases outside the gene matches. CDR1 is MRHNA and CDR2 is SNTAGT in the germline V gene. The CDR3 has 15 amino acids.

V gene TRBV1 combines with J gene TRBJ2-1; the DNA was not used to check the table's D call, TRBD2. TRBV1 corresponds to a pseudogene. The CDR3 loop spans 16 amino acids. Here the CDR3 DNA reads TGCACCAGCAGCCAACGAACCGGGACTGGCTACAATGAGCAGTTCTTC. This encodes CTSSQRTGTGYNEQFF.

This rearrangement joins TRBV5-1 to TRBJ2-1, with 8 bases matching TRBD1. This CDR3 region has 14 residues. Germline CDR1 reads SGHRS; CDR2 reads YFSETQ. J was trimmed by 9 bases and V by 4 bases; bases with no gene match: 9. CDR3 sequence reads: CASSPTLTGGEQFF. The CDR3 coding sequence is TGCGCCAGCAGCCCCACCCTCACAGGGGGTGAGCAGTTCTTC.

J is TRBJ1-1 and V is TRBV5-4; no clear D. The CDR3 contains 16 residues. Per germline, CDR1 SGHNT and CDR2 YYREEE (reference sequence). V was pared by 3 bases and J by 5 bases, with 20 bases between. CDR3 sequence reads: CASSSPTGSRGTEAFF. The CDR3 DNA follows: TGTGCCAGCAGCTCTCCAACGGGATCTAGAGGGACTGAAGCTTTCTTT.

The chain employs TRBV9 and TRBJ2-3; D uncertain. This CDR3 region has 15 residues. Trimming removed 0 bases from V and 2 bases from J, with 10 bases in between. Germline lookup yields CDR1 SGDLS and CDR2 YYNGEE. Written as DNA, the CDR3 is TGTGCCAGCAGCGTAGGGGCCCTAATCACAGATACGCAGTATTTT. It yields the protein CASSVGALITDTQYF.

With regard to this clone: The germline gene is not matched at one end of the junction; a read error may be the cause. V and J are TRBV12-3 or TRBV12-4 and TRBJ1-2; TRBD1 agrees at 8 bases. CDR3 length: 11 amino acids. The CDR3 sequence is CASRWTGRISF. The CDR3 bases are TGTGCCAGCAGGTGGACAGGGCGTATCTCCTTC.

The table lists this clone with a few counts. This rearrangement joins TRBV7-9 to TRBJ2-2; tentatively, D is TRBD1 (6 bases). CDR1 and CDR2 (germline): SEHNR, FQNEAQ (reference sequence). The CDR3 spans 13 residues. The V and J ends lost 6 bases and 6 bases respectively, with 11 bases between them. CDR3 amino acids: CASSLQGAGELFF. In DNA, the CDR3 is TGTGCCAGCAGTCTACAGGGCGCCGGGGAGCTGTTTTTT.

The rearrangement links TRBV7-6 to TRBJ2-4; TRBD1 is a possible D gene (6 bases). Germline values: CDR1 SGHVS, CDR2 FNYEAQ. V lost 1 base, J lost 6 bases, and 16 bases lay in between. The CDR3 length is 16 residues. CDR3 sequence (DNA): TGTGCCAGCAGCTTAGGTGCAGGGGAAGGGATAAACATTCAGTACTTC. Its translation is CASSLGAGEGINIQYF. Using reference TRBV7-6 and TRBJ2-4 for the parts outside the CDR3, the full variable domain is GAGVSQSPRYKVTKRGQDVALRCDPISGHVSLYWYRQALGQGPEFLTYFNYEAQQDKSGLPNDRFSAERPEGSISTLTIQRTEQRDSAMYRCASSLGAGEGINIQYFGAGTRLSVL.

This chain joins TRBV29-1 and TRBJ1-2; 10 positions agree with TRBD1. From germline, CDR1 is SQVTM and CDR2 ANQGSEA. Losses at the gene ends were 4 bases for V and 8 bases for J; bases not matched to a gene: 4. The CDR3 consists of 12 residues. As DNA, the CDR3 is TGCAGCGTTGGGGGGGACAGGGGCGGCTACACCTTC. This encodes CSVGGDRGGYTF.

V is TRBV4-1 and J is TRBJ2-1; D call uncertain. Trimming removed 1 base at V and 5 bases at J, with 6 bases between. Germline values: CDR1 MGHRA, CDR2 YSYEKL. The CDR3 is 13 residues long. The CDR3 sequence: CASSQVQDNEQFF. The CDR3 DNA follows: TGCGCCAGCAGCCAAGTCCAGGACAATGAGCAGTTCTTC.

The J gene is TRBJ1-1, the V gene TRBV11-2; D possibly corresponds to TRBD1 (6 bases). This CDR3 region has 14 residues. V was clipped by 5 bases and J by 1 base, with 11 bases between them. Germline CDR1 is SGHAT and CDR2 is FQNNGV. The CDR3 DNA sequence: TGTGCCAGCAGCGGACAGCAGTCGAACACTGAAGCTTTCTTT. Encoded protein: CASSGQQSNTEAFF.

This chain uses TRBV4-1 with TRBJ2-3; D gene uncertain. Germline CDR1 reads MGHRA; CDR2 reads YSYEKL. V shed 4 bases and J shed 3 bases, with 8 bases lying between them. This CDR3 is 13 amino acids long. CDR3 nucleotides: TGCGCCAGCAGCCCCCGAGAAACAGATACGCAGTATTTT. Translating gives CASSPRETDTQYF.

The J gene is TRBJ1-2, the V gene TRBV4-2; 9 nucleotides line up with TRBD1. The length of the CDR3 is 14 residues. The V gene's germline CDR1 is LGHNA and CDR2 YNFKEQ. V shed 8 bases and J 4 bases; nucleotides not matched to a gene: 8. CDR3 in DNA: TGTGCCAGCTTGGGCGGGACAGGGATCTATGGCTACACCTTC. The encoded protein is CASLGGTGIYGYTF.

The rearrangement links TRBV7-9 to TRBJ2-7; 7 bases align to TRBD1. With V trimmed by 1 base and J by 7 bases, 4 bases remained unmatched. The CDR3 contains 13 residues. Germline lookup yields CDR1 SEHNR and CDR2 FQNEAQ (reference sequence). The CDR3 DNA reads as TGTGCCAGCAGCTTAGAGGGGGCGAGGGAGCAGTACGTC. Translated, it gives CASSLEGAREQYV.

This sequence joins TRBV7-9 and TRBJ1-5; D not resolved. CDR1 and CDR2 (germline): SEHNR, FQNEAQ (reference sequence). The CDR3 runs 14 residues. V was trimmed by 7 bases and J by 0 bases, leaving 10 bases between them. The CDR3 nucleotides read TGTGCCAGCAAAGAGAGGTATAGCAATCAGCCCCAGCATTTT. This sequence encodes CASKERYSNQPQHF.

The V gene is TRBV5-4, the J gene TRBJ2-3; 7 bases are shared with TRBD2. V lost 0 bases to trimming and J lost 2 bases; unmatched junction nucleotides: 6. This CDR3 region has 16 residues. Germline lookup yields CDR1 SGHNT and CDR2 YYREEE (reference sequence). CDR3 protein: CASSLAGGTDTDTQYF. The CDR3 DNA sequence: TGTGCCAGCAGCTTGGCCGGGGGGACCGACACAGATACGCAGTATTTT.

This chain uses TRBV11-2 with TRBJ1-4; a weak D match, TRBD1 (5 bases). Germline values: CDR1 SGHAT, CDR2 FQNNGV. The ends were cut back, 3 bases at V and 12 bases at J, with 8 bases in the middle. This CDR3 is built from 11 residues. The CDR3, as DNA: TGTGCCAGCAGCTTCCAGGGCGAACTGTTTTTT. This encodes CASSFQGELFF.

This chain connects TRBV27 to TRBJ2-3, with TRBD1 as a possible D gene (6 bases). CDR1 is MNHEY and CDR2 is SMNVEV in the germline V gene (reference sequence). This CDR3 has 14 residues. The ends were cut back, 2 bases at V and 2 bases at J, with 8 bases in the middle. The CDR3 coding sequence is TGTGCCAGCAGTTTAAGACAGGACACAGATACGCAGTATTTT. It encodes CASSLRQDTDTQYF.

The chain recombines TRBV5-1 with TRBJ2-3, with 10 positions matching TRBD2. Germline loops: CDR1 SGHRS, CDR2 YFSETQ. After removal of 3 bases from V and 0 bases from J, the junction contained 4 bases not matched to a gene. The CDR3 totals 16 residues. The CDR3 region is CASSYKAGGSTDTQYF. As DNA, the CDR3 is TGCGCCAGCAGCTATAAAGCGGGGGGGAGCACAGATACGCAGTATTTT.

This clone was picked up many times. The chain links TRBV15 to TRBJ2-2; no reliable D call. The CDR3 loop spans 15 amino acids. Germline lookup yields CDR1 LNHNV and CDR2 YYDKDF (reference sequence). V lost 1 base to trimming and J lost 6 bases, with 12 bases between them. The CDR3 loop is CATSRGNGEAGELFF. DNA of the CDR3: TGTGCCACCAGCAGAGGTAACGGCGAGGCCGGGGAGCTGTTTTTT. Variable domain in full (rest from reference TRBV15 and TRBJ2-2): DAMVIQNPRYQVTQFGKPVTLSCSQTLNHNVMYWYQQKSSQAPKLLFHYYDKDFNNEADTPDNFQSRRPNTSFCFLDIRSPGLGDTAMYLCATSRGNGEAGELFFGEGSRLTVL.

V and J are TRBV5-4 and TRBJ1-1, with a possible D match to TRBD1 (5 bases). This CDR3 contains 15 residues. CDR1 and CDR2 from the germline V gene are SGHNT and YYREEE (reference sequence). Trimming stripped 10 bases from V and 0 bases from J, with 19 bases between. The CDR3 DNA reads TGTGCCGCCCAAGGTGACAGCTTCATGAACACTGAAGCTTTCTTT. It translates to CAAQGDSFMNTEAFF.

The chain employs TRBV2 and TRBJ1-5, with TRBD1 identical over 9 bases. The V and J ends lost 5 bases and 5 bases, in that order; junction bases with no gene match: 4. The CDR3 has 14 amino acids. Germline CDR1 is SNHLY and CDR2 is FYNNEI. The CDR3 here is CASSSGQGDQPQHF. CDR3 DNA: TGTGCCAGCAGTTCGGGACAGGGCGATCAGCCCCAGCATTTT.

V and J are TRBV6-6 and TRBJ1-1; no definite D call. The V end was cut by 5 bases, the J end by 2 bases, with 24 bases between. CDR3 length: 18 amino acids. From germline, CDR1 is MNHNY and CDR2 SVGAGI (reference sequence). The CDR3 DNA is TGTGCCAGCAGTCAATACCGTGGACTGTCCCACCTAAACACTGAAGCTTTCTTT. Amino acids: CASSQYRGLSHLNTEAFF.

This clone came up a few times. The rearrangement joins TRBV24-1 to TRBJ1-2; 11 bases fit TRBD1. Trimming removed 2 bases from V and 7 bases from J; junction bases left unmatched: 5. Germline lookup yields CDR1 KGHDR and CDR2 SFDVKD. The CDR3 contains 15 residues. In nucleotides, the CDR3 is TGTGCCACCAGTGATTCCCCGGACAGGGGGCCTGGCTACACCTTC. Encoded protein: CATSDSPDRGPGYTF.

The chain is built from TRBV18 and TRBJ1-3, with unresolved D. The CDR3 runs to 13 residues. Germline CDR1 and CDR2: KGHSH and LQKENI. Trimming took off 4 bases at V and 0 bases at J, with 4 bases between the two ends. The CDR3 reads CASSQSSGNTIYF. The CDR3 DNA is TGTGCCAGCTCACAGAGCTCTGGAAACACCATATATTTT.

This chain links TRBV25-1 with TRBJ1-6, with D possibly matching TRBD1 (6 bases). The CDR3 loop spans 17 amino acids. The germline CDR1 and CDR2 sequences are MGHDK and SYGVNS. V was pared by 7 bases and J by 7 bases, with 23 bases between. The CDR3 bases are TGTGCCAGCACTGCTCCGGGACACGGTTTAGGAAATTCACCCCTCCACTTT. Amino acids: CASTAPGHGLGNSPLHF.